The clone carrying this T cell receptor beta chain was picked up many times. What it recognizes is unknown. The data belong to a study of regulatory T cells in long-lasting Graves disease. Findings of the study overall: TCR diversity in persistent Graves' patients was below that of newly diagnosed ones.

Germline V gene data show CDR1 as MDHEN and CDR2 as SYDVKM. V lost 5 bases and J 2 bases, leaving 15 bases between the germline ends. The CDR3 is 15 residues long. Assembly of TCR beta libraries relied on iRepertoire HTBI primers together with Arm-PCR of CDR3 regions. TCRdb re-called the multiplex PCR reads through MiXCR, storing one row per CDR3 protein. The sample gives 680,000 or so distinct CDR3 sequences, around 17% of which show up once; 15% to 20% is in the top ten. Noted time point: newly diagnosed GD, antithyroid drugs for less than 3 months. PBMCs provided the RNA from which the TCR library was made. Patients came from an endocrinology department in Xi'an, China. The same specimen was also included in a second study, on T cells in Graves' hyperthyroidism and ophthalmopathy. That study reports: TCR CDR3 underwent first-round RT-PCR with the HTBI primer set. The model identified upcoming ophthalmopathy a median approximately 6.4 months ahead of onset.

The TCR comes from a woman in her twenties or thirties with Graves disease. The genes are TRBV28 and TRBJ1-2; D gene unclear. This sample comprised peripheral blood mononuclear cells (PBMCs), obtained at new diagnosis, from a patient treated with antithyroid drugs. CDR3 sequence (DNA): TGTGCCAGCAGTCCCGCCCCAGTCCTAAACTATGGCTACACCTTC. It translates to CASSPAPVLNYGYTF.